These 20 T cell receptor beta chains share one sample of origin, sequenced in a study of siplizumab effects on memory and regulatory T cells (dated by TCRdb to the late 2010s). Libraries were prepared through the immunoSEQ multiplex PCR assay. The clones in this table, taken by TCRdb from immuneACCESS, are in-frame only. Not every clone is retained; where verified, under half of the shortfall comes from an unresolved V gene, and the cause of the rest is unknown. The table for this sample lists just over 60,000 clones; roughly 78% of them were counted only once. The ten largest make up over 0.4% of the sample. The sample was memory CD4+ T cells sorted from blood. According to the study, the label for this sample's cell subset or site signals: unstimulated CD4+ memory T cells. The receptors derive from a human donor in good health.

The V and J genes are TRBV15 and TRBJ1-2; D gene uncertain. Trimming left V 0 bases short and J 5 bases short, with 13 bases between. Germline lookup yields CDR1 LNHNV and CDR2 YYDKDF (reference sequence). The CDR3 extends over 15 amino acids. The DNA for the CDR3 is TGTGCCACCAGCAGAGAGGGGAGAGGCAGATATGGCTACACCTTC. Translated, it gives CATSREGRGRYGYTF.

The chain is built from TRBV6-1 and TRBJ2-5; tentative D call: TRBD1 (7 bases). The CDR3 sequence is 15 residues long. The V and J ends lost 11 bases and 3 bases respectively, with 22 bases between them. The germline CDR1 and CDR2 sequences are MNHNS and SASEGT. CDR3 coding DNA: TGTGCCTGCTACAATCCCCGGGGGACAGAAGAGACCCAGTACTTC. Residues: CACYNPRGTEETQYF.

This chain joins TRBV2 and TRBJ2-5, with 13 bases identical to TRBD2. The CDR3 length is 16 residues. V was pared by 5 bases and J by 4 bases, with 7 bases of the junction left unmatched. Germline CDR1 reads SNHLY; CDR2 reads FYNNEI. The CDR3 loop is CASSRTSGGARETQYF. CDR3 nucleotides: TGTGCCAGCAGTCGTACTAGCGGGGGGGCCCGAGAGACCCAGTACTTC.

V is TRBV5-1 and J is TRBJ2-2; the match to TRBD2 covers 9 bases. V lost 4 bases to trimming and J lost 1 base; unmatched junction nucleotides: 5. Germline V gene lookup returns CDR1 SGHRS and CDR2 YFSETQ. CDR3 length: 16 amino acids. Here the CDR3 reads CASSRTTSGNTGELFF. The CDR3 nucleotides are TGCGCCAGCAGCCGCACGACTAGCGGGAACACCGGGGAGCTGTTTTTT.

This rearrangement joins TRBV7-2 to TRBJ1-5; D unclear. The CDR3 is 18 residues long. The V end lost 2 bases, the J end lost 0 bases, and 17 bases lay between the germline ends. Germline V lookup: CDR1 SGHTA, CDR2 FQGNSA. The CDR3, as DNA: TGTGCCAGCAGCTTATTCGGCCGGGATTCATATAGCAATCAGCCCCAGCATTTT. Translation: CASSLFGRDSYSNQPQHF.

The V and J genes are TRBV19 and TRBJ1-5; perhaps TRBD1 as D (6 bases). Germline assignment: CDR1 LNHDA and CDR2 SQIVND (reference sequence). The CDR3 contains 15 residues. Trimming cost V 8 bases and J 5 bases, with 19 bases left between them. CDR3 sequence: CASGRGLGRDQPQHF. In DNA, the CDR3 is TGTGCCAGTGGCAGGGGACTCGGTCGCGATCAGCCCCAGCATTTT. The whole variable domain, filled in from reference TRBV19 and TRBJ1-5, reads DGGITQSPKYLFRKEGQNVTLSCEQNLNHDAMYWYRQDPGQGLRLIYYSQIVNDFQKGDIAEGYSVSREKKESFPLTVTSAQKNPTAFYLCASGRGLGRDQPQHFGDGTRLSIL.

The chain is built from TRBV6-4 and TRBJ2-2, with TRBD1 matching 8 bases. Looked up from germline, CDR1 is MRHNA and CDR2 is SNTAGT. This CDR3 contains 13 residues. Trimming took 8 bases from V and 1 from J; bases not matched to a gene: 0. The CDR3 DNA follows: TGTGCCAGCGGGACAGGGAACACCGGGGAGCTGTTTTTT. It is translated as CASGTGNTGELFF.

The DNA for the CDR3 is TGTGCCAGCAGACCGGCTAGCGGGGGGTCCTACAATGAGCAGTTCTTC. It translates to CASRPASGGSYNEQFF. This chain connects TRBV2 to TRBJ2-1, with 11 bases that match TRBD2. Germline CDR1 and CDR2: SNHLY and FYNNEI. The CDR3 has 16 amino acids. The ends lost 6 bases at V and 1 base at J; junction bases unmatched: 5.

This clone was recorded at least ten times. V usage is TRBV28 and J usage is TRBJ1-2; the D gene is possibly TRBD1 (6 bases). Germline CDR1 reads MDHEN; CDR2 reads SYDVKM. V was trimmed by 7 bases and J by 2 bases, leaving 11 bases between them. The CDR3 is made up of 13 amino acids. CDR3 loop: CASTRDNNYGYTF. The CDR3 bases are TGTGCCAGCACTCGGGACAACAACTATGGCTACACCTTC.

This clone was recorded once. The V call is TRBV7-2, the J call TRBJ2-7; 7 nucleotides line up with TRBD1. Germline V CDR1 and CDR2: SGHTA, FQGNSA. V trimming: 1 base; J trimming: 1 base; junction bases outside the gene matches: 4. CDR3 size: 15 residues. The DNA for the CDR3 is TGTGCCAGCAGCTTAGGTTCAGGGGGTTCCTACGAGCAGTACTTC. Its protein is CASSLGSGGSYEQYF.

The chain joins TRBV28 to TRBJ2-5, with D tentatively TRBD2 (6 bases). V was clipped by 1 base and J by 9 bases, with 9 bases between them. Germline values: CDR1 MDHEN, CDR2 SYDVKM. The CDR3 is 12 residues long. CDR3 DNA sequence: TGTGCCAGCAGTTTATTGAGGGAGGCCCAGTACTTC. Amino acids: CASSLLREAQYF.

V and J are TRBV9 and TRBJ2-3; D assignment may be TRBD1 or TRBD2 (5 bases each). V was shortened by 4 bases and J by 2 bases, with 17 bases between the two germline ends. There are 16 residues in the CDR3. CDR1 and CDR2 (germline): SGDLS, YYNGEE. CDR3: CASSLDEGRSTDTQYF. The CDR3 DNA reads TGTGCCAGCAGCCTCGATGAGGGGCGATCCACAGATACGCAGTATTTT.

The rearrangement joins TRBV29-1 to TRBJ1-2; D is unclear. The V end was cut by 7 bases, the J end by 5 bases, with 14 bases between. The CDR3 spans 12 residues. Germline loops: CDR1 SQVTM, CDR2 ANQGSEA. The CDR3 coding sequence is TGCAGCGCATCAGGAATGTTATATGGCTACACCTTC. Translation gives CSASGMLYGYTF.

The rearrangement uses TRBV27 and TRBJ1-2; the D gene is possibly TRBD1 (6 bases). The CDR3 length is 13 residues. V was clipped by 10 bases and J by 8 bases, with 20 bases between them. CDR1 and CDR2 (germline): MNHEY, SMNVEV (reference sequence). CDR3 DNA sequence: TGTGCCACCCATCAAAGCGGGGGGCAAGGCTACACCTTC. It translates to CATHQSGGQGYTF.

Points on this clone: This sample also contains other DNA sequences that code for the same CDR3. The chain is built from TRBV14 and TRBJ1-2, with D unresolved. The germline V gene has CDR1 SGHDN and CDR2 FVKESK. CDR3 length equals 13 residues. Trimming shortened V by 1 base and J by 7 bases, and 10 bases separated the two germline ends. CDR3: CASSQVSGGGYTF. The CDR3 nucleotides are TGTGCCAGCAGCCAAGTAAGTGGCGGTGGCTACACCTTC. Full variable domain (missing parts from reference TRBV14 and TRBJ1-2): EAGVTQFPSHSVIEKGQTVTLRCDPISGHDNLYWYRRVMGKEIKFLLHFVKESKQDESGMPNNRFLAERTGGTYSTLKVQPAELEDSGVYFCASSQVSGGGYTFGSGTRLTVV.

With respect to this clone: Other DNA sequences in the sample encode the same CDR3. J is TRBJ1-5 and V is TRBV5-6; 7 positions agree with TRBD1. The CDR3 has 13 amino acids. The trim removed 5 bases at V and 6 bases at J, leaving 5 bases unmatched. Looked up from germline, CDR1 is SGHDT and CDR2 is YYEEEE. The CDR3 here is CASSLTGAQPQHF. In DNA, the CDR3 is TGTGCCAGCAGTTTAACAGGGGCTCAGCCCCAGCATTTT.

This chain connects TRBV29-1 to TRBJ2-7; 9 bases line up with TRBD1. V dropped 5 bases and J dropped 2; count of bases not matched to a gene: 7. Germline V CDR1 and CDR2: SQVTM, ANQGSEA. The CDR3 loop spans 14 amino acids. CDR3 amino acids: CSVFLQGATYEQYF. The CDR3 bases are TGCAGCGTTTTTCTACAGGGGGCGACCTACGAGCAGTACTTC.

This chain connects TRBV28 to TRBJ1-2; tentatively, D is TRBD1 (6 bases). The germline CDR1 and CDR2 sequences are MDHEN and SYDVKM. V lost 6 bases, J lost 5 bases, and 16 bases lay in between. The CDR3 is 14 residues long. The CDR3 bases are TGTGCCAGCAGCATTCCCTCGGGGGCTTATGGCTACACCTTC. Its translation is CASSIPSGAYGYTF.

The rearrangement joins TRBV5-1 to TRBJ1-5; 7 bases align to TRBD1. Looked up from germline, CDR1 is SGHRS and CDR2 is YFSETQ. This CDR3 region has 15 residues. V shed 5 bases, J shed 1 base, and the junction held 6 bases outside the gene matches. Here the CDR3 reads CASRQGTASNQPQHF. CDR3 in DNA: TGCGCCAGCAGACAAGGGACAGCCAGCAATCAGCCCCAGCATTTT.

On this clone itself: Sequence at one end of the junction differs from germline and may be a read error. The V and J genes are TRBV5-1 and TRBJ1-1; no reliable D call. The germline V gene encodes CDR1 SGHRS and CDR2 YFSETQ. This CDR3 is 12 amino acids long. In DNA, the CDR3 is TGTGCCAGCAGCTTTAGGAGCACTGAAGCTTTCTTT. Amino acid sequence: CASSFRSTEAFF.